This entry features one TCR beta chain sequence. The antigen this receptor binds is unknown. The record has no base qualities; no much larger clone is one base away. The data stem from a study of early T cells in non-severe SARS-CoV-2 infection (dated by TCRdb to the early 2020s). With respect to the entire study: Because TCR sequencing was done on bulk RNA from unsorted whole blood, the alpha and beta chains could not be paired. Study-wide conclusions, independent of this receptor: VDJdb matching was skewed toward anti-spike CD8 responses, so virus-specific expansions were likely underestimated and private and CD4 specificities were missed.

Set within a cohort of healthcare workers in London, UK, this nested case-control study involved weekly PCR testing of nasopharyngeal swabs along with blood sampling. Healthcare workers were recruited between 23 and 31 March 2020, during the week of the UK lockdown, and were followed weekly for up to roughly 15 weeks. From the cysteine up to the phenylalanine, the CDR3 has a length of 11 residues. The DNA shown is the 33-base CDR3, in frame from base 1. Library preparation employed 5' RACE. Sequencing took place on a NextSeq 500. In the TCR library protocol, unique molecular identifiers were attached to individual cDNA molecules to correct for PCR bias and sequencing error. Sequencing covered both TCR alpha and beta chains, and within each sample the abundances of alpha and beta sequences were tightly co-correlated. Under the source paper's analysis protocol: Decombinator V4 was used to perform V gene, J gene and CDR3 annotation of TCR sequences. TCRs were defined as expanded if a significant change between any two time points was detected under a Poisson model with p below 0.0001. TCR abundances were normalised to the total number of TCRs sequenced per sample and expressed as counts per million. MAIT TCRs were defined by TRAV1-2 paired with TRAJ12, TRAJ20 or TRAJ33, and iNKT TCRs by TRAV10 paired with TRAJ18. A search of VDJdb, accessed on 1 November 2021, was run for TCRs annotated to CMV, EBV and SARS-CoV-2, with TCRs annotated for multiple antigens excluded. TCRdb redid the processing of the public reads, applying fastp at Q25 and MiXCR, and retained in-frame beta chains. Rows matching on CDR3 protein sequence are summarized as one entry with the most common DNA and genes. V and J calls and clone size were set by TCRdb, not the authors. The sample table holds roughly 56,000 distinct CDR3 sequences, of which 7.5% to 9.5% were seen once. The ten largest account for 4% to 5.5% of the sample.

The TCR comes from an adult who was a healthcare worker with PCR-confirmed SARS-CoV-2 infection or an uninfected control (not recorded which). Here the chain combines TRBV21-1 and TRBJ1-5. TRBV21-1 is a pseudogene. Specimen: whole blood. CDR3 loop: CASSKAQPQHF. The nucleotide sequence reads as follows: TGTGCCAGCAGCAAAGCCCAGCCCCAGCATTTT.